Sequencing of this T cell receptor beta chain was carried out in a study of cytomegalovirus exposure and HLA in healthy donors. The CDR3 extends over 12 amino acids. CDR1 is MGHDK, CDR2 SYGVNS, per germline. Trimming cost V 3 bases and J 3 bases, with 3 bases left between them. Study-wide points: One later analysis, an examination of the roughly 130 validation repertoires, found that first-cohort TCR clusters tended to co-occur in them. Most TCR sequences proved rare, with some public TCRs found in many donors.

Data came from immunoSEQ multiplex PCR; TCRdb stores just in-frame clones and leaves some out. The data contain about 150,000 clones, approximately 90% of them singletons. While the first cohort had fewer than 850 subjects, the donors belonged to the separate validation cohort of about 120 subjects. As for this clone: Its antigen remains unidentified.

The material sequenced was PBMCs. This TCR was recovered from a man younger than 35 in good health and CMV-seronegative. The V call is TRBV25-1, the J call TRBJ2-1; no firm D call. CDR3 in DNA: TGTGCCAGCAGTGATTACTACAATGAGCAGTTCTTC. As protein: CASSDYYNEQFF.